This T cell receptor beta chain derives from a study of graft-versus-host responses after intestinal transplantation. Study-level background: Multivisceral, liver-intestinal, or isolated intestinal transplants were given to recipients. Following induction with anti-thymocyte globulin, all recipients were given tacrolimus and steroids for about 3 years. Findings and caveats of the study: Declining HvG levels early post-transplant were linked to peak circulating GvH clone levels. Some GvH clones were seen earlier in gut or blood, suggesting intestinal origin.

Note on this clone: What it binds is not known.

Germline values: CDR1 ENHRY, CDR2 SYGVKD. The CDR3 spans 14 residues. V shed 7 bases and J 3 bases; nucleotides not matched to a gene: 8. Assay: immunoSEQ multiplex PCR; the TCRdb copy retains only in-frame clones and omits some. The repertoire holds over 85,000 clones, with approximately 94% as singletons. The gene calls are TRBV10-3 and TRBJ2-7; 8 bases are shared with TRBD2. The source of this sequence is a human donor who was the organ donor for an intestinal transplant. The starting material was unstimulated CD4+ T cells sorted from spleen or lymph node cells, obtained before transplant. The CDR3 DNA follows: TGTGCCATCAAATCTACTAGCGGTGGCTACGAGCAGTACTTC. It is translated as CAIKSTSGGYEQYF.